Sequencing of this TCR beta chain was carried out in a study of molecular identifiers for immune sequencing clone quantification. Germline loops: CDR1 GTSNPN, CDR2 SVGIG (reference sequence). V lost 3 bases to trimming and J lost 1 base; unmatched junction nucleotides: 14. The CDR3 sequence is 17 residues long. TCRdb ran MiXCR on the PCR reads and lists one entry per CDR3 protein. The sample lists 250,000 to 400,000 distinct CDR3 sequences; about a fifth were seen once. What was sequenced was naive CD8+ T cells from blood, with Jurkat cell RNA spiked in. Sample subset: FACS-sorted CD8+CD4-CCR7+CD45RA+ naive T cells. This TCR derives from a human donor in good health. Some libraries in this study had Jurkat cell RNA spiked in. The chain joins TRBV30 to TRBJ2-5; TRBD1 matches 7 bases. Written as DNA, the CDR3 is TGTGCCTGGAGCGCACTGGGGCAGGGGGTAGGCCAAGAGACCCAGTACTTC. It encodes CAWSALGQGVGQETQYF.